The 8 T cell receptor beta chains reported below all come from one sample, sequenced in a study of shared clonotypes between healthy human individuals. The naive CD8 fraction comprised CD45RO-negative cells positively selected for CCR7 and excluded terminally differentiated effector memory CD45RA+ cells. TCRdb keeps only in-frame clones here, not all; method: immunoSEQ multiplex PCR. Of roughly 1,800,000 clones listed, around 96% were seen once; the top ten hold approximately 1%. Material: naive CD8+ T cells sorted from blood. The origin of the receptors is a man between 18 and 29 years old in good health.

The V and J genes are TRBV6-5 and TRBJ2-7; D may correspond to TRBD1 or TRBD2 (5 bases each). This CDR3 comprises 15 residues. Germline CDR1 MNHEY, CDR2 SVGAGI. V lost 6 bases, J lost 4 bases, and 19 bases lay in between. CDR3 residues: CASRSQWLGGYEQYF. CDR3 DNA sequence: TGTGCCAGCAGGAGTCAGTGGCTTGGGGGTTACGAGCAGTACTTC.

The chain joins TRBV5-6 to TRBJ1-5; D uncertain. The CDR3 is 15 amino acids. V shed 0 bases and J shed 3 bases, with 10 bases lying between them. Germline V gene data show CDR1 as SGHDT and CDR2 as YYEEEE. The CDR3 DNA follows: TGTGCCAGCAGCTTGGGGATATCGAACAATCAGCCCCAGCATTTT. Translated: CASSLGISNNQPQHF.

J is TRBJ2-7 and V is TRBV27; maybe TRBD2 (6 bases). Germline V gives CDR1 MNHEY, CDR2 SMNVEV (reference sequence). The CDR3 sequence is 15 residues long. Deletions cut 5 bases from V and 4 bases from J, with 18 bases between. The CDR3 bases are TGTGCCAGCAGTCTCCGAAGTCGGGAGATATACGAGCAGTACTTC. Its protein is CASSLRSREIYEQYF.

This clone was detected only once. The V gene is TRBV2, the J gene TRBJ2-2, with D possibly matching TRBD1 (7 bases). Germline values: CDR1 SNHLY, CDR2 FYNNEI. Trimming stripped 8 bases from V and 2 bases from J, with 15 bases between. The CDR3 contains 15 residues. The CDR3 nucleotides are TGTGCCAGCGCGGGACAGACCGTTAACACCGGGGAGCTGTTTTTT. This encodes CASAGQTVNTGELFF.

V is TRBV5-1 and J is TRBJ2-7; possible D gene TRBD1, 6 bases. CDR1 SGHRS and CDR2 YFSETQ come from the germline V gene. Trimming took 1 base from V and 3 from J, leaving 11 bases between them. This CDR3 has 14 amino acids. CDR3 bases: TGCGCCAGCAGCTTGACAGGGAGCGTCTACGAGCAGTACTTC. This codes for CASSLTGSVYEQYF.

The V call is TRBV28, the J call TRBJ1-1, with 10 positions matching TRBD1. With V trimmed by 6 bases and J by 4 bases, 8 bases remained unmatched. Germline CDR1 reads MDHEN; CDR2 reads SYDVKM. This CDR3 has 15 residues. CDR3 coding DNA: TGTGCCAGCAGGCCCGGGACAGGGGCTTTCACTGAAGCTTTCTTT. This sequence encodes CASRPGTGAFTEAFF.

The rearrangement links TRBV9 to TRBJ2-7; the D gene could be TRBD1 or TRBD2 (6 bases each). Germline assignment: CDR1 SGDLS and CDR2 YYNGEE. V lost 0 bases and J lost 2, with 15 bases in between. The CDR3 loop spans 16 amino acids. CDR3 bases: TGTGCCAGCAGCGTAGGGGGCCCGGGGGCGGCCTACGAGCAGTACTTC. It specifies CASSVGGPGAAYEQYF. The full variable domain, its missing parts supplied by reference TRBV9 and TRBJ2-7, is DSGVTQTPKHLITATGQRVTLRCSPRSGDLSVYWYQQSLDQGLQFLIQYYNGEERAKGNILERFSAQQFPDLHSELNLSSLELGDSALYFCASSVGGPGAAYEQYFGPGTRLTVT.

Turning to this clone: This same CDR3 is encoded by further DNA sequences in the sample. The chain employs TRBV6-5 and TRBJ1-1, with D tentatively TRBD1 (6 bases). Germline lookup yields CDR1 MNHEY and CDR2 SVGAGI. The V and J ends lost 4 bases and 3 bases respectively, with 9 bases between them. This CDR3 is built from 13 residues. The CDR3 DNA reads TGTGCCAGCAGTTCCACAGGGTACACTGAAGCTTTCTTT. Translated: CASSSTGYTEAFF.